A selection of T cell receptor beta chains follows, all from one sample in a study of control samples from healthy donors and cancer patients. Libraries were prepared by immunoSEQ multiplex PCR; TCRdb keeps only in-frame clonotypes and omits some of them. Of roughly 92,000 clones listed, around nine tenths are singletons. The sequencing sample was made of blood. The receptors were gathered from a woman aged 55-70 years in good health. Both conserved end residues are part of each CDR3. Each record gives: J gene, D gene, clone size, V gene, CDR3 protein, CDR3 DNA. A D gene is named only where the DNA matches it firmly. Size values are once, few and many counts, or a class for expanded clones, and some rows have none.

TRBJ1-1 | . | once | TRBV6-6 | CASSSTNTEAFF | TGTGCCAGCAGTTCGACGAACACTGAAGCTTTCTTT
TRBJ2-1 | TRBD1 | . | TRBV18 | CASRTTGDPLNEQFF | TGTGCCAGCCGAACGACAGGGGACCCCCTCAATGAGCAGTTCTTC
TRBJ1-6 | TRBD1 | . | TRBV2 | CASSLTRDSNSPLHF | TGTGCCAGCAGTCTGACCCGGGACAGTAATTCACCCCTCCACTTT
TRBJ1-2 | . | . | TRBV7-2 | CASSPRDAKNYGYTF | TGTGCCAGCAGCCCCCGGGACGCCAAGAACTATGGCTACACCTTC
TRBJ2-7 | . | . | TRBV4-1 | CASSQLGVSYEQYF | TGCGCCAGCAGCCAGCTAGGGGTCTCCTACGAGCAGTACTTC
TRBJ2-7 | TRBD1 | few | TRBV7-9 | CASSQNSQTGDYEQYF | TGTGCCAGCAGCCAAAACTCCCAGACAGGGGATTACGAGCAGTACTTC
TRBJ1-2 | TRBD1 | once | TRBV28 | CASSGTGTGALTPYGYTF | TGTGCCAGCAGTGGGACCGGGACAGGGGCTCTAACACCCTATGGCTACACCTTC
TRBJ1-2 | TRBD1 | . | TRBV6-5 | CASRDPGQRGYTF | TGTGCCAGCAGGGATCCGGGACAGAGGGGCTACACCTTC
TRBJ2-3 | . | . | TRBV6-5 | CASSLTGSSTDTQYF | TGTGCCAGCAGTCTTACAGGGTCTAGCACAGATACGCAGTATTTT
TRBJ1-3 | . | . | TRBV11-2 | CASSSGQASGNTIYF | TGTGCCAGCAGCTCGGGGCAGGCCTCTGGAAACACCATATATTTT
TRBJ1-4 | TRBD1 | . | TRBV14 | CASSEDRGGANEKLFF | TGTGCCAGCAGCGAAGACAGGGGGGGAGCTAATGAAAAACTGTTTTTT
TRBJ2-7 | . | . | TRBV21-1 | CASSKAGSGNSYEQYF | TGTGCCAGCAGCAAAGCGGGTAGCGGGAACTCCTACGAGCAGTACTTC